This passage covers 7 T cell receptor beta chains from one sample sequenced in a study of T cell repertoires in cytomegalovirus infection. TCRdb re-called the reads through MiXCR, storing one row per CDR3 protein. The sample contains roughly 920,000 distinct CDR3 sequences, roughly 30% of which appear only once. Their specific antigens are unknown. Here the sequenced sample was cultured CD8+ T cells from PBMCs, taken from culture after CMV antigen stimulation. The receptors were sampled from a human donor in good health (CMV status not recorded). Some clones in this sample may be carry-over from other donors' samples.

This clonotype was observed a few times. This chain connects TRBV7-9 to TRBJ2-5; possibly TRBD1 for D (5 bases). Trimming stripped 2 bases from V and 3 bases from J, with 7 bases between. CDR3 length: 13 amino acids. CDR1 SEHNR and CDR2 FQNEAQ come from the germline V gene (reference sequence). Here the CDR3 reads CASSLPREETQYF. The CDR3 nucleotides are TGTGCCAGCAGCTTACCCAGGGAAGAGACCCAGTACTTC.

This clonotype has more than one count but fewer than ten. The gene calls are TRBV27 and TRBJ2-2; TRBD2 might be the D (5 bases). Trimming left V 2 bases short and J 6 bases short, with 13 bases between. The CDR3 runs to 15 residues. Germline lookup yields CDR1 MNHEY and CDR2 SMNVEV (reference sequence). CDR3: CASSLPPTSSGELFF. CDR3 sequence (DNA): TGTGCCAGCAGTTTACCCCCTACTAGTTCCGGGGAGCTGTTTTTT.

V gene TRBV10-3 combines with J gene TRBJ1-5; weak D call: TRBD1 (5 bases). The CDR3 sequence is 15 residues long. Germline CDR1 and CDR2: ENHRY and SYGVKD. Trimming left V 2 bases short and J 6 bases short, with 14 bases between. DNA of the CDR3: TGTGCCATCAGTGAGACCCAGGGAGGGACTCAGCCCCAGCATTTT. This codes for CAISETQGGTQPQHF.

This clonotype was picked up a small number of times. This rearrangement joins TRBV4-3 to TRBJ2-3; 10 bases agree with TRBD1. The CDR3 consists of 15 residues. V shed 3 bases and J 5 bases; nucleotides not matched to a gene: 5. Per germline, CDR1 LGHNA and CDR2 YSLEER. CDR3 sequence (DNA): TGCGCCAGCAGCCAGGGGACAGGGGAGGGAGATACGCAGTATTTT. Translation gives CASSQGTGEGDTQYF.

This clonotype was observed a handful of times. The chain is built from TRBV20-1 and TRBJ1-1, with unresolved D. V lost 6 bases and J 4 bases, leaving 15 bases between the germline ends. The CDR3 extends over 13 amino acids. Germline values: CDR1 DFQATT, CDR2 SNEGSKA (reference sequence). CDR3 nucleotides: TGCAGTGCGGAATGGGGTATGGGCACTGAAGCTTTCTTT. Translation: CSAEWGMGTEAFF.

This clonotype was found once. A much more abundant neighbour one base away suggests this may be a read error. V usage is TRBV7-6 and J usage is TRBJ1-4, with D perhaps TRBD1 (5 bases). CDR1 and CDR2 from the germline V gene are SGHVS and FNYEAQ. The CDR3 sequence is 14 residues long. Trimming left V 2 bases short and J 8 bases short, with 12 bases between. The CDR3 loop is CASSLCGAEEKLFF. The DNA of the CDR3 is TGTGCCAGCAGCTTATGTGGGGCCGAGGAAAAACTGTTTTTT.

This clonotype was seen repeatedly, ten times or more. The chain employs TRBV7-2 and TRBJ2-2, with 10 bases fitting TRBD1. After removal of 3 bases from V and 1 base from J, the junction contained 2 bases not matched to a gene. The germline V gene has CDR1 SGHTA and CDR2 FQGNSA. The CDR3 spans 16 residues. The CDR3 sequence is CASSFRTGGNTGELFF. Written as DNA, the CDR3 is TGTGCCAGCAGCTTCCGGACAGGGGGGAACACCGGGGAGCTGTTTTTT.